This is a list of T cell receptor beta chains from one sample in a study of T cell changes during pregnancy in multiple sclerosis. Here immunoSEQ multiplex PCR was the method, and the copy in TCRdb shows in-frame clones only, minus some. The table shows 55,000 to 65,000 clones, with roughly 93% occurring only once. This material consisted of CD4+ T cells from peripheral blood mononuclear cells, taken before pregnancy. These receptors came from a female donor with multiple sclerosis, enrolled in a pregnancy study. CDR3s include the opening cysteine and the closing phenylalanine or tryptophan. The D gene is left open where the match is weak. The size field is filled for only some rows; it gives once, few, many or a size class.

size	D	length	V	J	CDR3	DNA
-	TRBD1	17	TRBV28	TRBJ1-5	CASSWDFGTGGDQPQHF	TGTGCCAGCAGTTGGGACTTCGGGACAGGGGGCGATCAGCCCCAGCATTTT
-	-	13	TRBV4-2	TRBJ2-1	CASSQVTDNEQFF	TGTGCCAGCAGCCAAGTGACAGACAATGAGCAGTTCTTC
-	TRBD2	16	TRBV18	TRBJ2-1	CASSPTFSGRDNEQFF	TGTGCCAGCTCACCAACCTTTAGCGGGAGGGACAATGAGCAGTTCTTC
-	-	17	TRBV11-3	TRBJ1-1	CASSSRGISSPNTEAFF	TGTGCCAGCAGCTCGAGAGGGATATCGTCCCCTAACACTGAAGCTTTCTTT
-	-	15	TRBV19	TRBJ2-2	CAGGMGRGRIRELFF	TGTGCCGGGGGGATGGGGCGGGGTCGGATACGGGAGCTGTTTTTT
-	-	17	TRBV4-1	TRBJ1-3	CASSHLLLQASGNTIYF	TGCGCCAGCAGCCACCTTTTGTTGCAGGCCTCTGGAAACACCATATATTTT
-	-	15	TRBV18	TRBJ2-3	CASSPPGSNTDTQYF	TGTGCCAGCTCACCACCCGGGAGTAACACAGATACGCAGTATTTT
-	TRBD2	15	TRBV7-9	TRBJ2-3	CASSPSGRGTDTQYF	TGTGCCAGCAGCCCTAGCGGGAGGGGCACAGATACGCAGTATTTT
-	-	14	TRBV27	TRBJ2-3	CASSFTETTDTQYF	TGTGCCAGCAGTTTCACGGAGACCACAGATACGCAGTATTTT
-	-	13	TRBV11-3	TRBJ2-1	CASSPETSNEQFF	TGTGCCAGCAGCCCCGAGACTAGTAATGAGCAGTTCTTC
-	-	12	TRBV10-3	TRBJ2-7	CAISSVGYEQYF	TGTGCCATCAGTAGCGTGGGCTACGAGCAGTACTTC
-	-	15	TRBV6-5	TRBJ2-7	CASSYSRQASYEQYF	TGTGCCAGCAGTTACTCGAGACAGGCCTCCTACGAGCAGTACTTC
-	TRBD2	15	TRBV7-2	TRBJ2-1	CASSLVPGGYNEQFF	TGTGCCAGCAGCTTAGTACCGGGAGGGTACAATGAGCAGTTCTTC
-	TRBD1	15	TRBV7-9	TRBJ2-7	CASSRTGEGTYEQYF	TGTGCCAGCAGCCGGACAGGGGAAGGGACCTACGAGCAGTACTTC
-	TRBD2	13	TRBV11-2	TRBJ2-2	CASSSSGGGELFF	TGTGCCAGCAGCTCTTCGGGAGGCGGGGAGCTGTTTTTT
-	TRBD2	14	TRBV7-9	TRBJ2-1	CASRPSGTGNEQFF	TGTGCCAGCAGACCTAGCGGGACGGGCAATGAGCAGTTCTTC
-	-	13	TRBV5-4	TRBJ2-3	CASRAAGRVGQYF	TGTGCCAGCAGGGCGGCGGGAAGAGTGGGGCAGTATTTT
-	-	14	TRBV10-3	TRBJ1-5	CAISSGIPNQPQHF	TGTGCCATCAGTTCCGGGATCCCGAATCAGCCCCAGCATTTT
-	-	19	TRBV14	TRBJ2-4	CASSQSLLKTGLAKNIQYF	TGTGCCAGCAGCCAATCCCTATTGAAGACAGGACTAGCCAAAAACATTCAGTACTTC
-	-	15	TRBV9	TRBJ2-7	CASSVEGDSRYEQYF	TGTGCCAGCAGCGTAGAGGGTGACAGTCGGTACGAGCAGTACTTC
-	TRBD1	15	TRBV7-9	TRBJ1-1	CASSSPGTANTEAFF	TGTGCCAGCAGTTCCCCCGGGACAGCTAACACTGAAGCTTTCTTT
-	-	13	TRBV6-5	TRBJ1-2	CASSKTRVGGYTF	TGTGCCAGCAGCAAGACTAGGGTTGGCGGCTACACCTTC
-	TRBD1	13	TRBV28	TRBJ1-2	CASTGGRLYGYTF	TGTGCCAGCACAGGGGGCCGACTCTATGGCTACACCTTC
-	-	15	TRBV6-4	TRBJ2-1	CASSERLGSAAEQFF	TGTGCCAGCAGTGAAAGGCTAGGCTCGGCGGCTGAGCAGTTCTTC
-	-	16	TRBV7-2	TRBJ1-1	CASSLALLTGNTEAFF	TGTGCCAGCAGCTTAGCGCTACTTACCGGGAACACTGAAGCTTTCTTT
-	-	14	TRBV7-8	TRBJ2-1	CASSVTGSYNEQFF	TGTGCCAGCAGCGTGACAGGCTCCTACAATGAGCAGTTCTTC
-	-	14	TRBV2	TRBJ2-3	CASSPQRGTDTQYF	TGTGCCAGCAGCCCCCAGCGAGGCACAGATACGCAGTATTTT
once	-	15	TRBV7-2	TRBJ2-3	CASSLTGSSTDTQYF	TGTGCCAGCAGCTTAACGGGATCAAGCACAGATACGCAGTATTTT
-	-	14	TRBV11-3	TRBJ2-2	CASRGQGLTGELFF	TGTGCCAGCAGGGGGCAGGGGTTAACCGGGGAGCTGTTTTTT
-	TRBD2	16	TRBV11-2	TRBJ2-3	CASSLILAGGPDTQYF	TGTGCCAGCAGCTTAATCCTAGCGGGAGGGCCAGATACGCAGTATTTT
-	TRBD1	15	TRBV5-1	TRBJ2-7	CASSLQGANTGEQYF	TGCGCCAGCAGCTTACAGGGGGCGAACACAGGGGAGCAGTACTTC
-	-	13	TRBV19	TRBJ1-1	CASSQGIGTEAFF	TGTGCCAGTAGCCAGGGTATCGGAACTGAAGCTTTCTTT
-	TRBD2	14	TRBV28	TRBJ2-1	CASRSGGRANEQFF	TGTGCCAGCAGATCGGGCGGGAGGGCCAATGAGCAGTTCTTC
-	-	14	TRBV19	TRBJ2-7	CASSAPGQTYEQYF	TGTGCCAGTAGTGCTCCGGGACAAACCTACGAGCAGTACTTC
-	-	16	TRBV11-2	TRBJ2-2	CASSLDSGIDTGELFF	TGTGCCAGCAGCTTAGATTCCGGGATAGACACCGGGGAGCTGTTTTTT
once	TRBD1	16	TRBV19	TRBJ1-1	CASSIGTGGMNTEAFF	TGTGCCAGTAGTATTGGGACAGGGGGGATGAACACTGAAGCTTTCTTT
-	-	16	TRBV19	TRBJ2-1	CASSIVAGKWGNEQFF	TGTGCCAGTAGTATAGTGGCGGGGAAATGGGGCAATGAGCAGTTCTTC
once	-	10	TRBV20-1	TRBJ2-1	CSAQYNEQFF	TGCAGTGCACAGTACAATGAGCAGTTCTTC
-	TRBD1	15	TRBV12-5	TRBJ2-7	CASGLTGTASYEQYF	TGTGCTAGTGGTTTGACCGGGACAGCATCTTACGAGCAGTACTTC
-	-	14	TRBV25-1	TRBJ2-1	CASSLEGILNEQFF	TGTGCCAGCTCGTTGGAGGGTATTTTAAATGAGCAGTTCTTC
-	-	13	TRBV7-9	TRBJ2-7	CASSLAEVSEQYF	TGTGCCAGCAGCTTGGCCGAGGTTAGCGAGCAGTACTTC
-	TRBD1	17	TRBV19	TRBJ1-1	CASSIDGDRGIYTEAFF	TGTGCCAGTAGTATAGATGGGGACAGGGGGATTTACACTGAAGCTTTCTTT
-	TRBD1	15	TRBV6-1	TRBJ2-7	CASSVNRQGVYEQYF	TGTGCCAGCAGTGTAAACCGACAGGGCGTCTACGAGCAGTACTTC
-	-	16	TRBV4-3	TRBJ2-7	CASSQETQGLAYEQYF	TGCGCCAGCAGCCAAGAGACGCAGGGGCTTGCCTACGAGCAGTACTTC
-	TRBD2	15	TRBV5-4	TRBJ2-1	CASSLVASGRGEQFF	TGTGCCAGCAGCTTGGTTGCTAGCGGGAGGGGTGAGCAGTTCTTC
-	TRBD1	15	TRBV6-1	TRBJ1-5	CASSKTGNSNQPQHF	TGTGCCAGCAGTAAGACAGGGAATAGCAATCAGCCCCAGCATTTT
few	-	13	TRBV14	TRBJ1-1	CASSLQGNTEAFF	TGTGCCAGCAGCCTCCAGGGGAACACTGAAGCTTTCTTT
-	-	16	TRBV11-3	TRBJ2-2	CASSNRLPRHTGELFF	TGTGCCAGCAGTAACCGACTGCCTAGGCACACCGGGGAGCTGTTTTTT
-	-	14	TRBV19	TRBJ2-3	CASSIGLGTDTQYF	TGTGCCAGTAGTATAGGACTAGGCACAGATACGCAGTATTTT
few	-	14	TRBV6-5	TRBJ1-4	CASSYSRWNEKLFF	TGTGCCAGCAGTTACTCGAGATGGAATGAAAAACTGTTTTTT
-	TRBD1	14	TRBV6-1	TRBJ2-7	CASRRQGATYEQYF	TGTGCCAGCAGAAGACAGGGAGCCACCTACGAGCAGTACTTC
-	TRBD1	16	TRBV23-1	TRBJ1-2	CASSHQKQGARDGYTF	TGCGCCAGCAGTCACCAAAAACAGGGGGCGCGGGATGGCTACACCTTC
-	TRBD1	14	TRBV11-3	TRBJ2-3	CASSRSTGVDTQYF	TGTGCCAGCAGCCGATCGACAGGGGTAGATACGCAGTATTTT
-	-	12	TRBV7-7	TRBJ2-5	CASSASGETQYF	TGTGCTAGCAGCGCCTCGGGGGAGACCCAGTACTTC
-	-	14	TRBV7-2	TRBJ2-2	CASSLGLYTGELFF	TGTGCCAGCAGCTTAGGTCTCTACACCGGGGAGCTGTTTTTT
-	-	16	TRBV7-9	TRBJ2-7	CASSLVRRPPMDEQYF	TGTGCCAGCAGCTTAGTGAGGAGACCCCCAATGGACGAGCAGTACTTC